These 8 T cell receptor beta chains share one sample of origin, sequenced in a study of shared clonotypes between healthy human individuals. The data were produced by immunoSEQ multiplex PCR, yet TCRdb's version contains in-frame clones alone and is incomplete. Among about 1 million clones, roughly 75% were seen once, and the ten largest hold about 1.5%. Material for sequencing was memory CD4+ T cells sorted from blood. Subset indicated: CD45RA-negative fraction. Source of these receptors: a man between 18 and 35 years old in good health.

The CDR3 region has the DNA TGTGCCAGCAGTTTCGCGGGTGGCTACACCTTC. Translating it yields CASSFAGGYTF. V is TRBV28 and J is TRBJ1-2; no reliable D call. The V and J ends lost 3 bases and 7 bases respectively, with 6 bases between them. CDR1 is MDHEN and CDR2 is SYDVKM in the germline V gene. The length of the CDR3 is 11 residues.

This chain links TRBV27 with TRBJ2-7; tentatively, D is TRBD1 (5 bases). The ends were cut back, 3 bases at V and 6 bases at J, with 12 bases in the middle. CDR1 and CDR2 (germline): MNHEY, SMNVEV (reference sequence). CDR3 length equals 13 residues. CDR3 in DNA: TGTGCCAGCAGTTTTGGGCAGGGCGCCGAGCAGTACTTC. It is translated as CASSFGQGAEQYF.

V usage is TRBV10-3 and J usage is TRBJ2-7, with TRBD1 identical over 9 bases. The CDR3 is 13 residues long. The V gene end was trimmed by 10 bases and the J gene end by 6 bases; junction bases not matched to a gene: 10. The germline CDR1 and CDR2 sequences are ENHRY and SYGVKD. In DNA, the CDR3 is TGTGCCAGCGGGGGACAGGGAGAGCCCGAGCAGTACTTC. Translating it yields CASGGQGEPEQYF.

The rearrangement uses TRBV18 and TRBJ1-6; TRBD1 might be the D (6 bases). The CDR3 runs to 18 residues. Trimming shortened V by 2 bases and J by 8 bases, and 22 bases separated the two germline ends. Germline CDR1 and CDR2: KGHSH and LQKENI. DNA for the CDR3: TGTGCCAGCTCACCAGAACCAGGGGTATGGCGGATGGATTCACCCCTCCACTTT. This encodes CASSPEPGVWRMDSPLHF.

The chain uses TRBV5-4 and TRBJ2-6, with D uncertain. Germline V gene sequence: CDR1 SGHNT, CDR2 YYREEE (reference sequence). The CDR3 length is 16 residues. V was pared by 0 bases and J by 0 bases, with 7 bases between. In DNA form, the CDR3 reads TGTGCCAGCAGCTTGGCCTACGGCTCTGGGGCCAACGTCCTGACTTTC. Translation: CASSLAYGSGANVLTF.

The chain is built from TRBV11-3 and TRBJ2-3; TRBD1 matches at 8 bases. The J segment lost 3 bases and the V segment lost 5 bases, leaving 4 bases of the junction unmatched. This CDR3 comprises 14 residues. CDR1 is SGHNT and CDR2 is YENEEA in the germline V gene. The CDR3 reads CASSLRQGTDTQYF. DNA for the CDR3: TGTGCCAGCAGCCTACGACAGGGGACAGATACGCAGTATTTT.

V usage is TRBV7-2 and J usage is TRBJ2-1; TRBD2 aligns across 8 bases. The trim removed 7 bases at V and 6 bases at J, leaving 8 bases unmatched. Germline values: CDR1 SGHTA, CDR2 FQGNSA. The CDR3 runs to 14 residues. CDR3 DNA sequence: TGTGCCAGCACCTCCGGGACTAGGCCCAATGAGCAGTTCTTC. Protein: CASTSGTRPNEQFF.

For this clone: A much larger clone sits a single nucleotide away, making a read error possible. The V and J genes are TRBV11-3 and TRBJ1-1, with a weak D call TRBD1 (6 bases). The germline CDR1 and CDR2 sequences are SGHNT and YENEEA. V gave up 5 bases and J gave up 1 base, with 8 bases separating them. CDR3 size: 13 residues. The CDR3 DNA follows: TGTGCCAGCAGCCCGGGACAGAACACTGAAGCTTTCTTT. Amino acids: CASSPGQNTEAFF.